The clone carrying this TCR beta chain was seen ten or more times. Its antigen remains unidentified. Preparing the TCRbeta library involved the use of unique molecular identifiers. TCRdb called the PCR reads again in MiXCR, with one record for every CDR3 protein. This sample has over 450,000 distinct CDR3 sequences; approximately 10% occur once, and the top ten carry 2%. V lost 0 bases and J 6 bases, leaving 12 bases between the germline ends. The CDR3 consists of 15 residues. Germline CDR1 and CDR2: LNHNV and YYDKDF (reference sequence). This record comes from a study of T-cell reconstitution after alpha-beta-depleted transplantation in children. Findings of the study overall: Where alpha-beta T cells came from about two months after transplant was reportedly several hundred expanded graft clones. Some patients' high day-60 TCRbeta diversity was traced to surviving recipient T cells and thymic progenitors.

The chain is built from TRBV15 and TRBJ2-4, with D possibly being TRBD2 (5 bases). The starting material was PBMCs, obtained before TCRalphabeta/CD19-depleted stem cell transplant. This TCR derives from a child aged 2-15 years with inherited bone marrow failure, due to receive a stem cell transplant. CDR3: CATSRDQEGANIQYF. Here the CDR3 DNA reads TGTGCCACCAGCAGAGATCAAGAGGGCGCAAACATTCAGTACTTC.